This T cell receptor beta chain stems from a study of T cells in Graves' hyperthyroidism and ophthalmopathy. Overall study findings and caveats: Patients with ophthalmopathy were separated from those with stable hyperthyroidism by a 13 V-J model. Ophthalmopathy got predicted by the model a median 6.5 months before its onset.

A remark on this clonotype: Its antigen is still unknown.

RNA transcripts served as the template for amplifying TCR beta CDR3 regions. First-round RT-PCR of the TCR CDR3 relied on the HTBI primer set. A single record per CDR3 protein comes from TCRdb applying MiXCR to the multiplex PCR reads. The sample consists of approximately 630,000 distinct CDR3 sequences, 15% to 20% of them appearing once. Hyperthyroidism had been newly diagnosed in patients aged 18 to 65, and its duration was under 2 months. Sequenced input: blood. The TCR originated in a woman in her twenties or thirties with Graves' hyperthyroidism.

The CDR3 nucleotides are TGCAGTGCCGGGACTAGCGGGAACTACGAGCAGTACTTC. Protein product: CSAGTSGNYEQYF. The V call is TRBV20-1, the J call TRBJ2-7; 13 bases fit TRBD2. The V gene's germline CDR1 is DFQATT and CDR2 SNEGSKA (reference sequence). The CDR3 has 13 amino acids. The junction had 2 bases not matched to a gene; V was cut back by 6 bases and J by 3 bases.